What follows is one T cell receptor (beta chain) and its context. Its cognate antigen is unknown. The data derive from a study of T-cell memory formation after mild COVID-19. Background on the study: Largely, the TCR clusters proved donor specific. General study findings and limits: Most CD4+ clones that shrank were in CM and EM, while CD8+ ones turned up in EMRA. The authors left the SARS-CoV-2 specificity of second-wave clones peaking on day 37 unconfirmed. Some clones that responded turned up in pre-infection memory, which suggests that cross-reactive memory joined in.

V lost 4 bases and J lost 2, with 9 bases in between. Per the germline V gene, CDR1 is SNHLY and CDR2 is FYNNEI. The CDR3 runs 13 residues. One entry per CDR3 protein results from TCRdb running MiXCR on the 5' RACE reads. The repertoire includes hundreds of thousands of distinct CDR3 sequences, less than 25% of them detected once, and roughly a fifth sits in the top ten. The TCR was taken from a man in his late teens or twenties who had mild COVID-19 (a few samples of this study predate the infection). Cell type and time point are not known. Material: PBMCs or a T cell subset sorted from them (not recorded which). This chain joins TRBV2 and TRBJ2-7, with D possibly being TRBD2 (5 bases). The DNA of the CDR3 is TGTGCCAGCAGTGCCCGGGATACCTACGAGCAGTACTTC. It codes for CASSARDTYEQYF.